Below are 21 T cell receptor beta chains sequenced from a single sample in a study of cytomegalovirus exposure and HLA in healthy donors. Amplification used 60 Vbeta primers and 13 Jbeta primers. Generated by immunoSEQ multiplex PCR, the TCRdb table keeps only in-frame clones and is missing some. The sample lists around 200,000 clones, approximately 82% seen once, with about 0.6% in the top ten. The sequencing sample was made of PBMCs. The receptor source for this set is a woman in her thirties or forties in good health and CMV-seronegative.

The chain uses TRBV9 and TRBJ1-1; no clear D. V lost 0 bases, J lost 10 bases, and 13 bases lay in between. In germline, CDR1 is SGDLS, CDR2 YYNGEE. The CDR3 spans 13 residues. The CDR3 DNA is TGTGCCAGCAGCGTAGGTCCGTCTATGAGAGCTTTCTTT. Protein: CASSVGPSMRAFF. Full variable domain (missing parts from reference TRBV9 and TRBJ1-1): DSGVTQTPKHLITATGQRVTLRCSPRSGDLSVYWYQQSLDQGLQFLIQYYNGEERAKGNILERFSAQQFPDLHSELNLSSLELGDSALYFCASSVGPSMRAFFGQGTRLTVV.

V is TRBV6-1 and J is TRBJ1-1, with 7 bases matching TRBD1. Germline V gene sequence: CDR1 MNHNS, CDR2 SASEGT. CDR3 size: 14 residues. Unmatched junction bases numbered 7, after V lost 8 bases and J lost 1 base. The CDR3 DNA sequence: TGTGCCAGCTCAAGGACAGGATCGAACACTGAAGCTTTCTTT. Amino acid sequence: CASSRTGSNTEAFF.

CDR3 amino acids: CASSLGAGGSWEKLFF. In nucleotides, the CDR3 is TGTGCCAGCAGCTTAGGAGCAGGGGGATCGTGGGAAAAACTGTTTTTT. The chain recombines TRBV7-9 with TRBJ1-4; 7 positions agree with TRBD1. The CDR3 sequence is 16 residues long. V was pared by 1 base and J by 8 bases, with 10 bases of the junction left unmatched. Germline V gives CDR1 SEHNR, CDR2 FQNEAQ (reference sequence).

This clone was observed a single time. The gene calls are TRBV7-3 and TRBJ2-2; the match to TRBD2 covers 11 bases. Germline V gene lookup returns CDR1 SGHTA and CDR2 FQGTGA. This CDR3 contains 17 residues. Trimming removed 0 bases from V and 5 bases from J; junction bases left unmatched: 5. CDR3 nucleotides: TGTGCCAGCAGCTTAACTTCGACTAGCGGGGCGACCGGGGAGCTGTTTTTT. Protein product: CASSLTSTSGATGELFF.

The CDR3 is CASSQTGTGAREELFF. As DNA, the CDR3 is TGTGCCAGCAGCCAGACCGGGACAGGGGCGCGGGAGGAGCTGTTTTTT. V is TRBV4-2 and J is TRBJ2-2, with TRBD1 matching 10 bases. Germline V gene sequence: CDR1 LGHNA, CDR2 YNFKEQ. V was clipped by 3 bases and J by 10 bases; unmatched bases: 11. This CDR3 has 16 amino acids.

The V gene is TRBV2, the J gene TRBJ2-1, with 7 nucleotides matching TRBD2. The CDR3 contains 12 residues. J lost 7 bases, V lost 9 bases, and 6 bases had no gene match. Germline V gives CDR1 SNHLY, CDR2 FYNNEI. The CDR3 nucleotides read TGTGCCAGGGGAGGGAAAGGGAATGAGCAGTTCTTC. Encoded protein: CARGGKGNEQFF.

The gene calls are TRBV5-1 and TRBJ2-1; the match to TRBD1 covers 9 bases. CDR1 and CDR2 from the germline V gene are SGHRS and YFSETQ. The junction had 5 bases not matched to a gene; V was cut back by 0 bases and J by 1 base. The CDR3 runs to 17 residues. CDR3: CASSLAWTGVSYNEQFF. CDR3 in DNA: TGCGCCAGCAGCTTGGCCTGGACAGGGGTTTCCTACAATGAGCAGTTCTTC.

The chain carries TRBV7-8 and TRBJ2-5; 8 bases are shared with TRBD2. V was pared by 1 base and J by 1 base, with 2 bases of the junction left unmatched. The CDR3 length is 15 residues. The germline V gene encodes CDR1 SGHVS and CDR2 FQNEAQ. CDR3 DNA: TGTGCCAGCAGCTTAGTAGCGGGGCTCCAAGAGACCCAGTACTTC. This encodes CASSLVAGLQETQYF.

The CDR3 nucleotides read TGTGCCAGCAGCTTGGCGGGAGGGTCCTACGAGCAGTACTTC. Translating gives CASSLAGGSYEQYF. The J gene is TRBJ2-7, the V gene TRBV7-9; 9 bases map to TRBD2. The CDR3 covers 14 residues. From germline, CDR1 is SEHNR and CDR2 FQNEAQ (reference sequence). V shed 3 bases, J shed 1 base, and the junction held 1 base outside the gene matches. Complete variable domain (other parts from reference TRBV7-9 and TRBJ2-7): DTGVSQNPRHKITKRGQNVTFRCDPISEHNRLYWYRQTLGQGPEFLTYFQNEAQLEKSRLLSDRFSAERPKGSFSTLEIQRTEQGDSAMYLCASSLAGGSYEQYFGPGTRLTVT.

This chain links TRBV7-9 with TRBJ2-4; 7 bases line up with TRBD1. V was clipped by 4 bases and J by 14 bases; unmatched bases: 8. Germline V lookup: CDR1 SEHNR, CDR2 FQNEAQ (reference sequence). This CDR3 spans 12 amino acids. CDR3 region: CASSSLDGQEYF. The CDR3 coding sequence is TGTGCCAGCAGCTCCCTGGACGGACAGGAGTACTTC.

This clone has a handful of counts. The chain carries TRBV29-1 and TRBJ2-1; D is possibly TRBD1 (6 bases). The V gene lost 0 bases and the J gene lost 0 bases, with 15 bases spanning the gap. The CDR3 is 17 amino acids. The germline CDR1 and CDR2 sequences are SQVTM and ANQGSEA. DNA of the CDR3: TGCAGCGTTGAAGACAGGGGCCCTTCCTTCTCCTACAATGAGCAGTTCTTC. Translation gives CSVEDRGPSFSYNEQFF.

This chain connects TRBV19 to TRBJ2-1; TRBD1 might be the D (6 bases). Between the trimmed V and J ends, which lost 1 base and 9 bases, there was a span of 7 bases. CDR1 is LNHDA, CDR2 SQIVND, per germline (reference sequence). The CDR3 extends over 12 amino acids. The CDR3 DNA sequence: TGTGCCAGTAGTATAGCCAGGGGTGAGCAGTTCTTC. This encodes CASSIARGEQFF.

In this sample, this clone turned up a few times. V is TRBV7-9 and J is TRBJ1-2, with 7 nucleotides matching TRBD1. Germline V gene sequence: CDR1 SEHNR, CDR2 FQNEAQ (reference sequence). Trimming took 2 bases from V and 7 from J; bases not matched to a gene: 7. This CDR3 contains 14 residues. The CDR3 sequence is CASSLPTGAGGYTF. CDR3 nucleotide sequence: TGTGCCAGCAGCTTACCAACAGGGGCAGGTGGCTACACCTTC.

The V call is TRBV30, the J call TRBJ1-3, with D unclear. The germline V gene encodes CDR1 GTSNPN and CDR2 SVGIG (reference sequence). V was trimmed by 5 bases and J by 4 bases, leaving 15 bases between them. The CDR3 consists of 14 residues. The CDR3 loop is CAWYDTTGGNTIYF. In DNA, the CDR3 is TGTGCCTGGTATGACACAACTGGAGGAAACACCATATATTTT.

The chain recombines TRBV27 with TRBJ2-5; D is uncertain. The CDR3 runs 17 residues. The germline V gene encodes CDR1 MNHEY and CDR2 SMNVEV (reference sequence). Trimming cost V 0 bases and J 0 bases, with 14 bases left between them. In DNA, the CDR3 is TGTGCCAGCAGTTTATCGTTTCCAGGAATAGACCAAGAGACCCAGTACTTC. It codes for CASSLSFPGIDQETQYF.

The chain recombines TRBV4-1 with TRBJ1-4; 8 positions agree with TRBD1. CDR3 size: 16 residues. Per the germline V gene, CDR1 is MGHRA and CDR2 is YSYEKL. V was pared by 0 bases and J by 6 bases, with 6 bases of the junction left unmatched. The CDR3 spells CASSQDLRQGYEKLFF. The CDR3 DNA follows: TGCGCCAGCAGCCAAGACCTAAGACAGGGGTATGAAAAACTGTTTTTT.

The chain couples TRBV7-8 to TRBJ1-3, with D possibly TRBD1 on 6 matching bases. V was trimmed by 6 bases and J by 0 bases, leaving 15 bases between them. The CDR3 sequence is 16 residues long. The germline CDR1 and CDR2 sequences are SGHVS and FQNEAQ. CDR3 residues: CASSRATGSSGNTIYF. For the CDR3, the DNA is TGTGCCAGCAGTCGTGCCACAGGGTCCTCTGGAAACACCATATATTTT. Supplemented by reference TRBV7-8 and TRBJ1-3, the full variable domain reads GAGVSQSPRYKVAKRGQDVALRCDPISGHVSLFWYQQALGQGPEFLTYFQNEAQLDKSGLPSDRFFAERPEGSVSTLKIQRTQQEDSAVYLCASSRATGSSGNTIYFGEGSWLTVV.

The J gene is TRBJ1-5, the V gene TRBV19, with 7 bases that match TRBD1. Germline CDR1 and CDR2: LNHDA and SQIVND (reference sequence). V lost 0 bases, J lost 7 bases, and 9 bases stayed unmatched. The CDR3 runs to 16 residues. CDR3 amino acids: CASSIDGNRGGQPQHF. The DNA of the CDR3 is TGTGCCAGTAGTATAGACGGAAACAGGGGTGGACAGCCCCAGCATTTT.

The rearrangement uses TRBV27 and TRBJ2-1; TRBD1 agrees at 7 bases. Germline V gives CDR1 MNHEY, CDR2 SMNVEV (reference sequence). After removal of 5 bases from V and 7 bases from J, the junction contained 5 bases not matched to a gene. The CDR3 loop spans 13 amino acids. The CDR3 loop is CASSPGTVNEQFF. The CDR3 nucleotides read TGTGCCAGCAGTCCTGGGACAGTTAATGAGCAGTTCTTC.

J is TRBJ1-1 and V is TRBV6-4, with TRBD1 identical over 7 bases. This CDR3 region has 16 residues. In germline, CDR1 is MRHNA, CDR2 SNTAGT. The V and J ends lost 4 bases and 1 base, in that order; junction bases with no gene match: 9. The CDR3 nucleotides are TGTGCCAGCAGTGCAGAGGTCCGGACAGGGAACACTGAAGCTTTCTTT. Translation gives CASSAEVRTGNTEAFF.

The chain carries TRBV19 and TRBJ1-1; D call uncertain. Germline loops: CDR1 LNHDA, CDR2 SQIVND (reference sequence). The CDR3 length is 14 residues. Trimming stripped 5 bases from V and 1 base from J, with 11 bases between. As DNA, the CDR3 is TGTGCCAGTAGTCTCTCGGCAGGGAACACTGAAGCTTTCTTT. As protein: CASSLSAGNTEAFF.